The 6 T cell receptor beta chains reported below all come from one sample, sequenced in a study of Tregs in tolerant kidney transplant recipients. Measured with immunoSEQ multiplex PCR; TCRdb has only the in-frame clones, and not every one. The sample gives about 83,000 clones, 95% to 98% of which show up once; about 0.5% is in the top ten. The starting material was CD4+ T cells from blood, obtained before the transplant. The origin of the receptors is a human donor who received a combined kidney and bone marrow transplant.

This sequence joins TRBV29-1 and TRBJ2-1; D perhaps matches TRBD1 (5 bases). The CDR3 is 13 amino acids. CDR1 SQVTM and CDR2 ANQGSEA come from the germline V gene. V lost 1 base and J lost 4, with 8 bases in between. The CDR3 coding sequence is TGCAGCGTTGAAGGACAGAGTTACAATGAGCAGTTCTTC. Amino acids: CSVEGQSYNEQFF.

The sample holds one count of this clone. This chain connects TRBV11-2 to TRBJ2-7, with TRBD2 matching 9 bases. The CDR3 extends over 12 amino acids. V dropped 3 bases and J dropped 13; count of bases not matched to a gene: 7. Germline V gene data show CDR1 as SGHAT and CDR2 as FQNNGV. The CDR3, as DNA: TGTGCCAGCAGCTTGGGGCGGACTAGCGTCTACTTC. It encodes CASSLGRTSVYF.

The V and J genes are TRBV28 and TRBJ1-1; D is uncertain. Trimming shortened V by 4 bases and J by 11 bases, and 17 bases separated the two germline ends. The CDR3 totals 13 residues. The germline V gene has CDR1 MDHEN and CDR2 SYDVKM. The CDR3 DNA follows: TGTGCCAGCAGTTCTCCAAGTCCGCGGAAGGCTTTCTTT. Its translation is CASSSPSPRKAFF.

The V call is TRBV9, the J call TRBJ1-2; TRBD1 might be the D (5 bases). Germline assignment: CDR1 SGDLS and CDR2 YYNGEE. The CDR3 consists of 15 residues. V was trimmed by 0 bases and J by 0 bases, leaving 9 bases between them. CDR3 DNA sequence: TGTGCCAGCAGCGTAGGGGGCGCAGCTAACTATGGCTACACCTTC. Encoded protein: CASSVGGAANYGYTF. Looking up the rest from reference TRBV9 and TRBJ1-2 gives the full variable domain: DSGVTQTPKHLITATGQRVTLRCSPRSGDLSVYWYQQSLDQGLQFLIQYYNGEERAKGNILERFSAQQFPDLHSELNLSSLELGDSALYFCASSVGGAANYGYTFGSGTRLTVV.

The CDR3 reads CASSLDYGKRNYGYTF. The CDR3 coding sequence is TGCGCCAGCAGCTTGGACTACGGTAAACGTAACTATGGCTACACCTTC. The chain has TRBV5-1 and TRBJ1-2; no reliable D call. The CDR3 consists of 16 residues. V gave up 0 bases and J gave up 1 base, with 13 bases separating them. Germline loops: CDR1 SGHRS, CDR2 YFSETQ.

V and J are TRBV7-6 and TRBJ1-1; no reliable D call. The CDR3 runs 13 residues. The germline V gene encodes CDR1 SGHVS and CDR2 FNYEAQ. V was cut by 5 bases and J by 1 base, with 8 bases left in between. The CDR3 DNA sequence: TGTGCCAGCAGCCCACAGCAGAACACTGAAGCTTTCTTT. It encodes CASSPQQNTEAFF.